The 26 T cell receptor beta chains given below trace back to one sample, sequenced in a study of chemoradiotherapy in HPV16-positive cancers. Assay: immunoSEQ multiplex PCR; the TCRdb copy retains only in-frame clones and omits some. The sample has roughly 5,400 clones, about 85% seen once. The sample in question was tumor tissue, obtained from a patient who underwent chemoradiotherapy. These TCRs come from a human donor with HPV-associated anogenital cancer.

V is TRBV27 and J is TRBJ1-4, with D possibly being TRBD1 (6 bases). Germline V gene data show CDR1 as MNHEY and CDR2 as SMNVEV (reference sequence). With 1 base removed from V and 5 bases from J, the gap between germline ends came to 8 bases. CDR3 size: 14 residues. CDR3 coding DNA: TGTGCCAGCAGTTTATACGGGGGCAATGAAAAACTGTTTTTT. Translation gives CASSLYGGNEKLFF. The whole variable domain, remainder taken from reference TRBV27 and TRBJ1-4, is EAQVTQNPRYLITVTGKKLTVTCSQNMNHEYMSWYRQDPGLGLRQIYYSMNVEVTDKGDVPEGYKVSRKEKRNFPLILESPSPNQTSLYFCASSLYGGNEKLFFGSGTQLSVL.

The chain has TRBV7-2 and TRBJ2-4, with D tentatively TRBD1 (5 bases). V was trimmed by 1 base and J by 8 bases, leaving 12 bases between them. Germline V CDR1 and CDR2: SGHTA, FQGNSA. CDR3 length equals 14 residues. This CDR3 reads CASSLEAGLDIQYF. The CDR3 DNA reads TGTGCCAGCAGCTTAGAGGCAGGGTTGGACATTCAGTACTTC.

This clone was seen a handful of times. The J gene is TRBJ2-5, the V gene TRBV6-1; TRBD1 agrees at 8 bases. V dropped 6 bases and J dropped 4; count of bases not matched to a gene: 1. Looked up from germline, CDR1 is MNHNS and CDR2 is SASEGT. CDR3 size: 12 residues. The CDR3 sequence is CASSGQGETQYF. The CDR3 region has the DNA TGTGCCAGCAGCGGACAGGGAGAGACCCAGTACTTC.

The chain combines TRBV7-3 with TRBJ2-1; TRBD1 agrees at 9 bases. CDR3 length: 16 residues. The V gene's germline CDR1 is SGHTA and CDR2 FQGTGA. Trimming at V came to 5 bases and at J to 5 bases, leaving 10 bases not matched to a gene. DNA for the CDR3: TGTGCCAGCAGCCACTCCCGGGACAGGGCCAACAATGAGCAGTTCTTC. Encoded protein: CASSHSRDRANNEQFF. Full variable domain (rest looked up from reference TRBV7-3 and TRBJ2-1): GAGVSQTPSNKVTEKGKYVELRCDPISGHTALYWYRQSLGQGPEFLIYFQGTGAADDSGLPNDRFFAVRPEGSVSTLKIQRTERGDSAVYLCASSHSRDRANNEQFFGPGTRLTVL.

The gene calls are TRBV2 and TRBJ2-1; 10 bases fit TRBD1. V lost 2 bases to trimming and J lost 3 bases; unmatched junction nucleotides: 1. CDR3 length equals 15 residues. Germline V gene sequence: CDR1 SNHLY, CDR2 FYNNEI. The DNA of the CDR3 is TGTGCCAGCAGTGAACGGGACAGGGGCTACAATGAGCAGTTCTTC. It yields the protein CASSERDRGYNEQFF.

The chain combines TRBV30 with TRBJ2-1; weak D call: TRBD1 (6 bases). The germline gives CDR1 GTSNPN, CDR2 SVGIG (reference sequence). CDR3 length: 13 amino acids. V was cut by 5 bases and J by 6 bases, with 14 bases left in between. CDR3 amino acids: CAWGRGHSNEQFF. CDR3 nucleotides: TGTGCCTGGGGCAGGGGACACAGCAATGAGCAGTTCTTC.

This chain joins TRBV19 and TRBJ1-1; TRBD1 aligns across 8 bases. CDR3 length: 14 amino acids. Germline V CDR1 and CDR2: LNHDA, SQIVND (reference sequence). V dropped 10 bases and J dropped 5; count of bases not matched to a gene: 12. The CDR3 sequence: CATRGQGEGTEAFF. CDR3 nucleotides: TGTGCCACCCGTGGACAGGGTGAGGGGACTGAAGCTTTCTTT.

This chain joins TRBV18 and TRBJ2-1, with 12 bases identical to TRBD2. This CDR3 is built from 16 residues. Per germline, CDR1 KGHSH and CDR2 LQKENI. With V trimmed by 5 bases and J by 3 bases, 5 bases remained unmatched. CDR3 in amino acids: CASSKTSGGLYNEQFF. Here the CDR3 DNA reads TGTGCCAGCTCAAAGACTAGCGGGGGTCTCTACAATGAGCAGTTCTTC.

The gene calls are TRBV27 and TRBJ2-6, with 10 bases fitting TRBD1. J lost 0 bases, V lost 4 bases, and 6 bases had no gene match. The CDR3 is 18 amino acids. CDR1 and CDR2 from the germline V gene are MNHEY and SMNVEV (reference sequence). The chain's CDR3 is CASSSAGTGDSGANVLTF. CDR3 DNA: TGTGCCAGCAGTTCAGCCGGGACAGGGGACTCTGGGGCCAACGTCCTGACTTTC.

This chain connects TRBV7-8 to TRBJ2-5; 8 bases line up with TRBD2. V lost 8 bases, J lost 8 bases, and 19 bases stayed unmatched. CDR1 and CDR2 from the germline V gene are SGHVS and FQNEAQ. The CDR3 contains 16 residues. The CDR3 region is CASLRSAGGLDTTQYF. The CDR3 region has the DNA TGTGCCAGCCTGAGGTCGGCGGGAGGACTCGACACAACCCAGTACTTC.

This clone was seen a few times. The rearrangement uses TRBV4-2 and TRBJ2-5; maybe TRBD2 (6 bases). Germline-derived CDR1 and CDR2 are LGHNA and YNFKEQ. The CDR3 runs to 15 residues. V shed 1 base and J shed 4 bases, with 13 bases lying between them. CDR3 coding DNA: TGTGCCAGCAGCCAAGTGGAGGGGAAGGGAGAGACCCAGTACTTC. This sequence encodes CASSQVEGKGETQYF.

The chain couples TRBV2 to TRBJ2-1; TRBD2 matches at 10 bases. The CDR3 runs to 13 residues. Germline trimming cut 8 bases from V and 10 bases from J; bases unmatched to any gene: 8. Germline values: CDR1 SNHLY, CDR2 FYNNEI. In DNA, the CDR3 is TGTGCCAGCGATTGGAAGCGGGGGGGCGAGCAGTTCTTC. Its protein product is CASDWKRGGEQFF.

The V call is TRBV18, the J call TRBJ2-5; D remains unclear. Trimming left V 2 bases short and J 6 bases short, with 16 bases between. CDR3 size: 15 residues. Germline lookup yields CDR1 KGHSH and CDR2 LQKENI. The CDR3 sequence is CASSPGLVAEKTQYF. The CDR3 coding sequence is TGTGCCAGCTCACCAGGCCTCGTGGCGGAAAAGACCCAGTACTTC. Filled out from reference TRBV18 and TRBJ2-5, the complete variable domain reads NAGVMQNPRHLVRRRGQEARLRCSPMKGHSHVYWYRQLPEEGLKFMVYLQKENIIDESGMPKERFSAEFPKEGPSILRIQQVVRGDSAAYFCASSPGLVAEKTQYFGPGTRLLVL.

The chain recombines TRBV5-4 with TRBJ2-5, with D perhaps TRBD2 (6 bases). Trimming pared 3 bases from V and 3 bases from J, leaving 9 bases between. There are 13 residues in the CDR3. Germline CDR1 and CDR2: SGHNT and YYREEE (reference sequence). The CDR3 DNA reads TGTGCCAGCAGCTGGCGGGGAGAAGAGACCCAGTACTTC. Translated, it gives CASSWRGEETQYF.

This chain links TRBV7-2 with TRBJ2-5; no clear D gene. The CDR3 contains 13 residues. The germline V gene has CDR1 SGHTA and CDR2 FQGNSA. Between the trimmed V and J ends, which lost 2 bases and 5 bases, there was a span of 9 bases. The CDR3 loop reads CASSLTRAETQYF. CDR3 coding DNA: TGTGCCAGCAGCTTAACAAGGGCGGAGACCCAGTACTTC.

CDR3 sequence: CASSGEGSGNQPQHF. The CDR3, as DNA: TGTGCCAGCAGTGGTGAGGGATCGGGCAATCAGCCCCAGCATTTT. The rearrangement links TRBV2 to TRBJ1-5; D remains unclear. There are 15 residues in the CDR3. Germline V gene data show CDR1 as SNHLY and CDR2 as FYNNEI. Trimming shortened V by 4 bases and J by 2 bases, and 12 bases separated the two germline ends.

The CDR3 sequence: CATSRAGSANTQYF. The DNA of the CDR3 is TGTGCCACCAGCAGAGCCGGGAGCGCCAATACGCAGTATTTT. The rearrangement joins TRBV15 to TRBJ2-3; perhaps TRBD2 as D (6 bases). The ends were cut back, 1 base at V and 7 bases at J, with 12 bases in the middle. The CDR3 consists of 14 residues. Germline CDR1 reads LNHNV; CDR2 reads YYDKDF (reference sequence).

This clone was counted between two and nine times. V is TRBV2 and J is TRBJ2-1; perhaps TRBD2 as D (6 bases). This CDR3 comprises 17 residues. V was shortened by 3 bases and J by 4 bases, with 19 bases between the two germline ends. Germline V lookup: CDR1 SNHLY, CDR2 FYNNEI. The CDR3 loop reads CASSDAIGGGVYNEQFF. Here the CDR3 DNA reads TGTGCCAGCAGTGACGCGATAGGTGGAGGGGTTTACAATGAGCAGTTCTTC.

CDR3 DNA: TGTGCCAGTAGCCGGGACAGGGGGCCGGGAGGTTATGGCTACACCTTC. It codes for CASSRDRGPGGYGYTF. The chain links TRBV19 to TRBJ1-2, with 12 bases matching TRBD1. The germline CDR1 and CDR2 sequences are LNHDA and SQIVND (reference sequence). Trimming removed 6 bases from V and 5 bases from J; junction bases left unmatched: 10. This CDR3 contains 16 residues.

The chain has TRBV5-5 and TRBJ2-3, with 8 bases lining up with TRBD2. CDR1 is SGHKS, CDR2 YYEKEE, per germline (reference sequence). With V trimmed by 0 bases and J by 5 bases, 8 bases remained unmatched. The CDR3 has 16 residues. In DNA form, the CDR3 reads TGTGCCAGCAGCTTGGCCACGGGGGGACTAGGAGATACGCAGTATTTT. Protein sequence: CASSLATGGLGDTQYF.

J is TRBJ1-1 and V is TRBV7-9; unclear D gene. With 1 base removed from V and 6 bases from J, the gap between germline ends came to 12 bases. The CDR3 covers 14 residues. CDR1 SEHNR and CDR2 FQNEAQ come from the germline V gene (reference sequence). CDR3 region: CASSLEQYNAEAFF. CDR3 nucleotides: TGTGCCAGCAGCTTAGAACAGTACAACGCTGAAGCTTTCTTT. The full variable domain, completed using reference TRBV7-9 and TRBJ1-1, is DTGVSQNPRHKITKRGQNVTFRCDPISEHNRLYWYRQTLGQGPEFLTYFQNEAQLEKSRLLSDRFSAERPKGSFSTLEIQRTEQGDSAMYLCASSLEQYNAEAFFGQGTRLTVV.

This chain joins TRBV11-2 and TRBJ2-4; D might be TRBD2 (6 bases). CDR1 is SGHAT and CDR2 is FQNNGV in the germline V gene. Trimming took off 1 base at V and 7 bases at J, with 11 bases between the two ends. The CDR3 runs 14 residues. CDR3 region: CASSLGERGNIQYF. The DNA for the CDR3 is TGTGCCAGCAGCTTAGGGGAACGGGGGAACATTCAGTACTTC. Combining the CDR3 with reference TRBV11-2 and TRBJ2-4 gives the whole variable domain EAGVAQSPRYKIIEKRQSVAFWCNPISGHATLYWYQQILGQGPKLLIQFQNNGVVDDSQLPKDRFSAERLKGVDSTLKIQPAKLEDSAVYLCASSLGERGNIQYFGAGTRLSVL.

The chain is built from TRBV11-2 and TRBJ1-1, with TRBD1 matching over 9 bases. The CDR3 contains 15 residues. V was clipped by 3 bases and J by 5 bases; unmatched bases: 7. Germline V CDR1 and CDR2: SGHAT, FQNNGV. CDR3 loop: CASSFGDRAYTEAFF. In nucleotides, the CDR3 is TGTGCCAGCAGCTTTGGGGACAGGGCTTATACTGAAGCTTTCTTT.

The chain is built from TRBV7-3 and TRBJ2-2; D gene unclear. Trimming pared 3 bases from V and 6 bases from J, leaving 5 bases between. The CDR3 covers 12 residues. Looked up from germline, CDR1 is SGHTA and CDR2 is FQGTGA. The CDR3 spells CASSFKPGELFF. In DNA form, the CDR3 reads TGTGCCAGCAGCTTTAAACCCGGGGAGCTGTTTTTT.

The rearrangement uses TRBV9 and TRBJ2-7, with D tentatively TRBD1 or TRBD2 (5 bases each). Germline-derived CDR1 and CDR2 are SGDLS and YYNGEE. This CDR3 spans 16 amino acids. V lost 2 bases to trimming and J lost 1 base, with 16 bases between them. DNA of the CDR3: TGTGCCAGCAGCGTGGGCCCGGGGCCCGGATCCTACGAGCAGTACTTC. Residues: CASSVGPGPGSYEQYF. Supplemented by reference TRBV9 and TRBJ2-7, the full variable domain reads DSGVTQTPKHLITATGQRVTLRCSPRSGDLSVYWYQQSLDQGLQFLIQYYNGEERAKGNILERFSAQQFPDLHSELNLSSLELGDSALYFCASSVGPGPGSYEQYFGPGTRLTVT.

This clone was recorded only once. The DNA of the CDR3 is TGTGCCAGCAGACAGGGACCCTCTGGGGCCAACGTCCTGACTTTC. Translating gives CASRQGPSGANVLTF. V is TRBV6-5 and J is TRBJ2-6, with D possibly being TRBD1 (6 bases). CDR1 MNHEY and CDR2 SVGAGI come from the germline V gene. The V end was cut by 6 bases, the J end by 0 bases, with 9 bases between. The CDR3 consists of 15 residues.